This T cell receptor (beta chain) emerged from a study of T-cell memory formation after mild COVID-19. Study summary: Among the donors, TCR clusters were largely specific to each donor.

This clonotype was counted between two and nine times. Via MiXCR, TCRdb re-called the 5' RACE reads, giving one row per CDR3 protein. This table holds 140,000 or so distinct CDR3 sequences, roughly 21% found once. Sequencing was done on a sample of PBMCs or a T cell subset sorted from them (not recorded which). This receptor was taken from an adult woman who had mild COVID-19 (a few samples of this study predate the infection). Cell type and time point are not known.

In DNA, the CDR3 is TGTGCCAGCAGCCCCCCGGGACCTGCAGGGGATACGCAGTATTTT. Protein product: CASSPPGPAGDTQYF. J is TRBJ2-3 and V is TRBV5-4; the D gene could be TRBD1 or TRBD2 (5 bases each). The V end lost 4 bases, the J end lost 6 bases, and 18 bases lay between the germline ends. The V gene's germline CDR1 is SGHNT and CDR2 YYREEE (reference sequence). CDR3 length: 15 amino acids.